This T cell receptor beta chain was obtained from a study of blood T cell repertoires in COVID-19. Germline CDR1 KGHSH, CDR2 LQKENI. The V end was cut by 2 bases, the J end by 0 bases, with 7 bases between. This CDR3 has 14 amino acids. In the original processing: Nucleated cell number was recorded as an estimate derived from reference gene primer amplification. The protocol was immunoSEQ multiplex PCR, while the TCRdb copy is restricted to in-frame clones and leaves out a portion. The D gene and trimming were derived from the DNA, and the V and J assignments and clone size from that table. The sample includes 110,000 to 150,000 clones, approximately 82% of them seen just once.

The origin of this receptor is a human donor in a cohort sampled during active COVID-19. The V gene is TRBV18, the J gene TRBJ1-1; D ambiguous. Source material: peripheral blood. CDR3 bases: TGTGCCAGCTCACCATTTTCAATGAACACTGAAGCTTTCTTT. This codes for CASSPFSMNTEAFF.